Listed below are T cell receptor beta chains from one sample, sequenced in a study of PD-1 blockade in classical Hodgkin lymphoma. TCRdb keeps only in-frame clones here, not all; method: immunoSEQ multiplex PCR. The sample has tens of thousands of clones, just over 75% seen once. This specimen was peripheral blood mononuclear cells (PBMCs), taken before the second cycle of nivolumab. All receptors derive from a human donor with classical Hodgkin lymphoma. CDR3s include the opening cysteine and the closing phenylalanine or tryptophan. D genes are given only for firm matches. Clone sizes are given selectively: once, few, many, or a class where the clone is expanded.

v_gene,d_gene,abundance,j_gene,CDR3nt,CDR3aa
TRBV19,TRBD1,few,TRBJ1-5,TGTGCCAGTAGGGTAACGGACAGGGGCCCAAATCAGCCCCAGCATTTT,CASRVTDRGPNQPQHF
TRBV30,NA,few,TRBJ1-1,TGTGCCTGGAGTGTTGGAAGAAACACTGAAGCTTTCTTT,CAWSVGRNTEAFF
TRBV5-1,NA,NA,TRBJ1-1,TGCGCCAGCAGCTTGGGGGTGGAGACTGAAGCTTTCTTT,CASSLGVETEAFF
TRBV18,NA,NA,TRBJ2-5,TGTGCCAGCTCACCTATCGGGGGAGAGACCCAGTACTTC,CASSPIGGETQYF
TRBV21-1,NA,NA,TRBJ1-4,TGTGCCAGCAGCAAAAGGTTTGGGGCCCCCAATGAAAAACTGTTTTTT,CASSKRFGAPNEKLFF
TRBV12-5,TRBD2,once,TRBJ2-1,TGTGCTAGTGGTTTGGTACTAATACAAGGACTAGCGGGAGTAGGTGACAATGAGCAGTTCTTC,CASGLVLIQGLAGVGDNEQFF
TRBV11-2,NA,medium-sized,TRBJ1-2,TGTGCCAGCAGCTTCAGGGAGGGGTATGGCTACACCTTC,CASSFREGYGYTF
TRBV19,NA,NA,TRBJ2-1,TGTGCCAGTAGCCATAACTTCAATGAGCAGTTCTTC,CASSHNFNEQFF
TRBV9,NA,NA,TRBJ2-7,TGTGCCAGCAGCGTAGCCAGTGGGTGGGCCTACGAGCAGTACTTC,CASSVASGWAYEQYF
TRBV2,TRBD2,NA,TRBJ2-7,TGTGCCAGCAGTGATGGGACTAGCGGGGTCGAGCAGTACTTC,CASSDGTSGVEQYF
TRBV10-3,NA,once,TRBJ2-7,TGTGCCATCAGTGAGTCGCCGAACGCCGGCTCCCCACTGGGGGAGCAGTACTTC,CAISESPNAGSPLGEQYF
TRBV9,TRBD1,NA,TRBJ2-5,TGTGCCAGCAGCGTATCCACCAGGGGGAACCAAGAGACCCAGTACTTC,CASSVSTRGNQETQYF
TRBV23-1,NA,NA,TRBJ2-1,TGCGCCAAAATACAGGGCATTAGCTCCTACAATGAGCAGTTCTTC,CAKIQGISSYNEQFF
TRBV30,TRBD1,NA,TRBJ2-4,TGTGCCTGGAAGGGGGCTCAGTTAGCCAAAAACATTCAGTACTTC,CAWKGAQLAKNIQYF
TRBV11-1,NA,NA,TRBJ2-7,TGTGCCAGCAGTCAGACGGGGGTTAGCTACGAGCAGTACTTC,CASSQTGVSYEQYF
TRBV11-3,NA,NA,TRBJ1-1,TGTGCCAGCAGCTTCGATTGGGCGATGGGCACTGAAGCTTTCTTT,CASSFDWAMGTEAFF
TRBV5-4,TRBD2,once,TRBJ2-5,TGTGCCAGCAGCTTGGATCTAGCGGAAGAGACCCAGTACTTC,CASSLDLAEETQYF
TRBV30,NA,NA,TRBJ1-2,TGTGCCTGGAGTGTACGGGGCGCAGGCTACACCTTC,CAWSVRGAGYTF
TRBV6-1,TRBD1,NA,TRBJ1-2,TGTGCCAGCAGTGTACGAACCCGGGACAGGGGAATAGGTGGCTACACCTTC,CASSVRTRDRGIGGYTF
TRBV19,NA,NA,TRBJ2-1,TGTGCCAGTAGCGCTAGCAGATCCTACAATGAGCAGTTCTTC,CASSASRSYNEQFF
TRBV7-2,TRBD2,NA,TRBJ2-5,TGTGCCAGCAGCTTTTGGACTAGCGGGGGAGAGACCCAGTACTTC,CASSFWTSGGETQYF
TRBV11-1,NA,once,TRBJ2-1,TGTGCCAGCAGCTCCCTGGGACACCATTTTTCCTACAATGAGCAGTTCTTC,CASSSLGHHFSYNEQFF
TRBV21-1,NA,NA,TRBJ2-4,TGTGCCAGCAGGGGGAGTATAGCACAGCAAAGAAAAAACATTCAGTACTTC,CASRGSIAQQRKNIQYF
TRBV19,NA,NA,TRBJ2-3,TGTGCCAGTAGTCCGTTGATTACTAGCACAGATACGCAGTATTTT,CASSPLITSTDTQYF
TRBV19,TRBD1,once,TRBJ1-2,TGTGCCAGCCAGGATATTGGGGACAGGAGGTGGGGCTACACCTTC,CASQDIGDRRWGYTF
TRBV4-1,NA,NA,TRBJ2-4,TGCGCCAGCAGCCAAGAGGGCCAGGGTCGGGTCAAAAACATTCAGTACTTC,CASSQEGQGRVKNIQYF
TRBV5-4,NA,NA,TRBJ1-5,TGTGCCAGCAGCTTGGGGCTTTTCAGGACCCTACACAATCAGCCCCAGCATTTT,CASSLGLFRTLHNQPQHF
TRBV29-1,NA,medium-sized,TRBJ1-1,TGCAGCGTTTGGTTCACTGAAGCTTTCTTT,CSVWFTEAFF
TRBV28,TRBD2,NA,TRBJ2-7,TGTGCCAGCAGACGGCCGGGACTAGTTTTCTACGAGCAGTACTTC,CASRRPGLVFYEQYF
TRBV6-5,TRBD1,few,TRBJ1-1,TGTGCCAGCACTATGACAGGGTTCGGCACTGAAGCTTTCTTT,CASTMTGFGTEAFF
TRBV2,TRBD1,NA,TRBJ1-5,TGTGCCAGCCTGGACAGGAGCAATCAGCCCCAGCATTTT,CASLDRSNQPQHF
TRBV5-4,TRBD2,NA,TRBJ2-3,TGTGCCAGCAGCTCAGGATTGGGACTAGACACAGATACGCAGTATTTT,CASSSGLGLDTDTQYF
TRBV19,NA,NA,TRBJ2-7,TGTGCCAGTAGTATAGTTCGCGGTGCCTACGAGCAGTACTTC,CASSIVRGAYEQYF
TRBV9,TRBD2,once,TRBJ2-3,TGTGCCAGCAGCTCTCGACTAGCGCCCAGCACAGATACGCAGTATTTT,CASSSRLAPSTDTQYF
TRBV9,NA,NA,TRBJ1-4,TGTGCCAGCAGCGTAGGGGGGTTAGGGATTAGTGAAAAACTGTTTTTT,CASSVGGLGISEKLFF
TRBV19,NA,NA,TRBJ1-3,TGTGCCAGTACCTCAGGGGGAAACACCATATATTTT,CASTSGGNTIYF
TRBV7-6,TRBD1,large,TRBJ2-7,TGTGCCAGCAGCTTACAGGGGGCGGGCTACGAGCAGTACTTC,CASSLQGAGYEQYF
TRBV27,NA,few,TRBJ1-4,TGTGCCAGCAGTGGTAGAGAAAAACTGTTTTTT,CASSGREKLFF
TRBV6-5,NA,NA,TRBJ1-5,TGTGCCAGCAGTTATGGGGGCAATCAGCCCCAGCATTTT,CASSYGGNQPQHF
TRBV7-6,NA,NA,TRBJ1-2,TGTGCCAGCAGCCCGGGGAACAGGGTTAACTATGGCTACACCTTC,CASSPGNRVNYGYTF
TRBV30,NA,many,TRBJ2-2,TGTGCCTGGAGTCCGGGACCCGGGGAGCTGTTTTTT,CAWSPGPGELFF
TRBV6-5,NA,NA,TRBJ2-7,TGTGCCAGCAGTTCCCATTACGAGCAGTACTTC,CASSSHYEQYF
TRBV5-1,TRBD1,NA,TRBJ1-1,TGCGCCAGCAAAGCCCAGACAGGGAGAGGGACTGAAGCTTTCTTT,CASKAQTGRGTEAFF
TRBV4-1,NA,NA,TRBJ1-4,TGCGCCAGCAGCCTAGACCCTTTTGCAACTAATGAAAAACTGTTTTTT,CASSLDPFATNEKLFF
TRBV4-1,NA,NA,TRBJ2-7,TGCGCCAGCAGCCTCCCCGACGGGGTGGGGGAGCAGTACTTC,CASSLPDGVGEQYF
TRBV19,NA,once,TRBJ2-1,TGTGCCAGTAGTATCGTGGCAGCCCCCTACAATGAGCAGTTCTTC,CASSIVAAPYNEQFF
TRBV6-1,NA,NA,TRBJ1-1,TGTGCCAGCACCCCTGGACGGATGAACACTGAAGCTTTCTTT,CASTPGRMNTEAFF
TRBV27,TRBD1,few,TRBJ1-2,TGTGCCAGCGCCGGGACAGGGTGGGGCTATGGCTACACCTTC,CASAGTGWGYGYTF
TRBV30,NA,NA,TRBJ2-1,TGTGCCTGGAGCTTTCAGGGTATCCATGAGCAGTTCTTC,CAWSFQGIHEQFF
TRBV6-1,NA,NA,TRBJ1-2,TGTGCCAGCAGTGCAGGACACGCCTATGGCTACACCTTC,CASSAGHAYGYTF
TRBV27,TRBD1,NA,TRBJ2-7,TGTGCCAGCAGTTCGAGGACAGGGAAATCCGCAACCTACGAGCAGTACTTC,CASSSRTGKSATYEQYF
TRBV21-1,NA,NA,TRBJ1-5,TGTGCCAGCAGCAAAAATCCCCGGGACATCAAGCCCCAGCATTTT,CASSKNPRDIKPQHF
TRBV27,TRBD1,NA,TRBJ1-1,TGTGCCAGCAGTAAGCGGACAGGGTTCGAAGCTTTCTTT,CASSKRTGFEAFF
TRBV25-1,TRBD2,NA,TRBJ2-5,TGTGCCAGCAGTAGGCCTAGCGGGAGCAGGAACCAAGAGACCCAGTACTTC,CASSRPSGSRNQETQYF
TRBV9,NA,NA,TRBJ2-1,TGTGCCAGCGGGGACCTGTTAGTCTTC,CASGDLLVF